Each of the 14 T cell receptor beta chains below was sequenced from the same sample in a study of blood T cell repertoires in COVID-19. The protocol was immunoSEQ multiplex PCR, while the TCRdb copy is restricted to in-frame clones and leaves out a portion. The sample has around 340,000 clones; approximately 83% are singletons. Sequenced sample: PBMCs or T cells enriched from blood (not recorded which). Receptors originate from a woman aged 40-49 years with acute COVID-19.

This clone was recorded at least ten times. This chain uses TRBV5-1 with TRBJ2-7; unclear D gene. The CDR3 has 13 amino acids. Germline V gives CDR1 SGHRS, CDR2 YFSETQ. V was shortened by 7 bases and J by 0 bases, with 11 bases between the two germline ends. This CDR3 is CASRPPSSYEQYF. CDR3 DNA sequence: TGCGCCAGCCGCCCGCCGAGCTCCTACGAGCAGTACTTC.

The rearrangement uses TRBV5-4 and TRBJ2-3; 8 bases align to TRBD2. The CDR3 totals 15 residues. J lost 7 bases, V lost 4 bases, and 11 bases had no gene match. CDR1 is SGHNT and CDR2 is YYREEE in the germline V gene (reference sequence). Written as DNA, the CDR3 is TGTGCCAGCAGCGCGACCCAGCGGGGGACCCATACGCAGTATTTT. The encoded protein is CASSATQRGTHTQYF.

This chain joins TRBV7-6 and TRBJ1-1, with D maybe TRBD1 (6 bases). This CDR3 comprises 15 residues. V lost 2 bases and J 1 base, leaving 11 bases between the germline ends. Per the germline V gene, CDR1 is SGHVS and CDR2 is FNYEAQ. The DNA of the CDR3 is TGTGCCAGCAGCTTACCTTGGACAGCGAACACTGAAGCTTTCTTT. Translation gives CASSLPWTANTEAFF. The full variable domain, with the rest looked up from reference TRBV7-6 and TRBJ1-1, is GAGVSQSPRYKVTKRGQDVALRCDPISGHVSLYWYRQALGQGPEFLTYFNYEAQQDKSGLPNDRFSAERPEGSISTLTIQRTEQRDSAMYRCASSLPWTANTEAFFGQGTRLTVV.

V and J are TRBV11-3 and TRBJ2-7, with D possibly matching TRBD1 (5 bases). In germline, CDR1 is SGHNT, CDR2 YENEEA. The V gene lost 4 bases and the J gene lost 3 bases, with 16 bases spanning the gap. The CDR3 contains 15 residues. Written as DNA, the CDR3 is TGTGCCAGCAGCTCCCGACAGAAGGACGACTACGAGCAGTACTTC. Translated: CASSSRQKDDYEQYF.

V and J are TRBV28 and TRBJ1-1, with a possible D match to TRBD1 (5 bases). Germline CDR1 reads MDHEN; CDR2 reads SYDVKM. This CDR3 region has 14 residues. V gave up 5 bases and J gave up 0 bases, with 10 bases separating them. This chain's CDR3 is CASSQTAMNTEAFF. In DNA, the CDR3 is TGTGCCAGCAGTCAGACAGCAATGAACACTGAAGCTTTCTTT.

In DNA form, the CDR3 reads TGTGCCAGCTCACGACAGGGCCAAAACACTGAAGCTTTCTTT. It yields the protein CASSRQGQNTEAFF. The gene calls are TRBV18 and TRBJ1-1, with 7 nucleotides matching TRBD1. Germline V CDR1 and CDR2: KGHSH, LQKENI. The CDR3 covers 14 residues. Germline trimming cut 4 bases from V and 2 bases from J; bases unmatched to any gene: 4.

V and J are TRBV5-6 and TRBJ2-5, with 9 bases that match TRBD2. Per germline, CDR1 SGHDT and CDR2 YYEEEE. Unmatched junction bases numbered 6, after V lost 2 bases and J lost 1 base. This CDR3 region has 16 residues. The CDR3 nucleotides are TGTGCCAGCAGCTTTTATCGACTAGCGGTCCAAGAGACCCAGTACTTC. Encoded protein: CASSFYRLAVQETQYF.

This clone was detected only a few times. The chain carries TRBV5-6 and TRBJ1-3; D is unresolved. CDR1 and CDR2 from the germline V gene are SGHDT and YYEEEE. Trimming pared 4 bases from V and 4 bases from J, leaving 18 bases between. The CDR3 runs 16 residues. The CDR3, as DNA: TGTGCCAGCAGCCCCGGGCCCCGCACGGGAGGAAACACCATATATTTT. This translates into CASSPGPRTGGNTIYF.

As DNA, the CDR3 is TGTGCCAGCAGCCCCACTTCCCCCTATACCGGGGAGCTGTTTTTT. Protein: CASSPTSPYTGELFF. J is TRBJ2-2 and V is TRBV7-2; D call uncertain. The CDR3 runs to 15 residues. V lost 5 bases to trimming and J lost 5 bases, with 15 bases between them. Per the germline V gene, CDR1 is SGHTA and CDR2 is FQGNSA.

This clone was detected a few times. The chain employs TRBV23-1 and TRBJ1-2; maybe TRBD1 (6 bases). TRBV23-1 is annotated as an ORF whose role is uncertain. CDR3 length equals 12 residues. Trimming pared 6 bases from V and 6 bases from J, leaving 11 bases between. CDR3 amino acids: CASRTGWNGYTF. CDR3 sequence (DNA): TGCGCCAGCAGGACAGGTTGGAATGGCTACACCTTC.

In this sample, this clone turned up once. The chain links TRBV6-4 to TRBJ1-6, with D possibly TRBD1 on 6 matching bases. Germline V gene data show CDR1 as MRHNA and CDR2 as SNTAGT. The CDR3 has 15 residues. The V gene lost 0 bases and the J gene lost 4 bases, with 7 bases spanning the gap. As DNA, the CDR3 is TGTGCCAGCAGTGACTCAGGGGGTTATAATTCACCCCTCCACTTT. This encodes CASSDSGGYNSPLHF.

This clone was picked up a small number of times. V gene TRBV5-6 combines with J gene TRBJ1-4; 7 bases agree with TRBD1. V dropped 4 bases and J dropped 4; count of bases not matched to a gene: 10. The CDR3 contains 16 residues. Germline V CDR1 and CDR2: SGHDT, YYEEEE. The CDR3 here is CASSPRTGRVNEKLFF. The DNA for the CDR3 is TGTGCCAGCAGCCCTAGGACAGGCCGGGTTAATGAAAAACTGTTTTTT.

The V call is TRBV5-8, the J call TRBJ1-3; 8 bases map to TRBD1. V dropped 4 bases and J dropped 2; count of bases not matched to a gene: 8. This CDR3 region has 16 residues. Germline assignment: CDR1 SGHTS and CDR2 YDEGEE. CDR3 DNA: TGTGCCAGCAGCGCGTGGACAGGGAAAGCTGGAAACACCATATATTTT. It translates to CASSAWTGKAGNTIYF.

The chain employs TRBV27 and TRBJ2-7; 9 bases align to TRBD1. V trimming: 2 bases; J trimming: 3 bases; junction bases outside the gene matches: 8. The CDR3 covers 16 residues. Germline CDR1 and CDR2: MNHEY and SMNVEV (reference sequence). The CDR3 protein is CASSLGVGQGIYEQYF. The CDR3 DNA reads TGTGCCAGCAGTTTAGGAGTGGGACAGGGTATCTACGAGCAGTACTTC.